A selection of T cell receptor beta chains follows, all from one sample in a study of blood T cell repertoires in COVID-19. Libraries were prepared by immunoSEQ multiplex PCR; TCRdb keeps only in-frame clonotypes and omits some of them. Of 120,000 or so clones in the sample, less than 85% were seen once. The sample taken for sequencing was peripheral blood. Source of these receptors: a human donor with acute or convalescent COVID-19. The donor label of this sample is uncertain. Both conserved end residues are part of each CDR3. The D gene is left open where the match is weak. A clone size is listed for some rows: how often the clone was seen (once, few, many), or a class if it is expanded.

d_call j_call clone_size v_call cdr3_nt cdr3_aa
TRBD1 TRBJ1-2 few TRBV12-3/TRBV12-4 TGTGCCAGCAGAACGGACAGGGAAGGTGGCTACACCTTC CASRTDREGGYTF
NA TRBJ1-1 NA TRBV6-5 TGTGCCAGCAGTTACTCCTTCCGCCAGGGGTCCACTGAAGCTTTCTTT CASSYSFRQGSTEAFF
NA TRBJ1-1 NA TRBV5-1 TGCGCCAGCAGCTTGCAGGCGGGGAACACTGAAGCTTTCTTT CASSLQAGNTEAFF
TRBD2 TRBJ2-7 few TRBV2 TGTGCCAGCAGTTACCATAGCGGGGGGCGACGCTACGAGCAGTACTTC CASSYHSGGRRYEQYF
NA TRBJ2-3 NA TRBV7-9 TGTGCCAGCAGCGAACCCAGGGGCTTTACGACAGATACGCAGTATTTT CASSEPRGFTTDTQYF
NA TRBJ1-5 NA TRBV24-1 TGTGCCACCAGTGATGGGGGGGTAGGTCAGCCCCAGCATTTT CATSDGGVGQPQHF
TRBD1 TRBJ2-3 NA TRBV6-2/TRBV6-3 TGTGCCAGCAGTTCGTCCGGACAGGGCTCGTTGTGGACGCAGTATTTT CASSSSGQGSLWTQYF
TRBD1 TRBJ2-7 NA TRBV6-1 TGTGCCAGCAGTGAAGCCCACAGGGGACCCTACGAGCAGTACTTC CASSEAHRGPYEQYF
TRBD1 TRBJ2-3 NA TRBV27 TGTGCCAGCAGTCCGGGACAGGGGCGGGGAGATACGCAGTATTTT CASSPGQGRGDTQYF
TRBD1 TRBJ2-3 NA TRBV4-1 TGCGCCAGCAGCCGGACAGGGGCAGATACGCAGTATTTT CASSRTGADTQYF
NA TRBJ2-1 NA TRBV19 TGTGCCAGTAGTATTGGAGGAGGGAGCGCCTACAATGAGCAGTTCTTC CASSIGGGSAYNEQFF
TRBD1 TRBJ2-4 NA TRBV11-1 TGTGCCAGCAGCTTGCTCACAGGGGGGATAAACATTCAGTACTTC CASSLLTGGINIQYF
TRBD1 TRBJ1-1 few TRBV28 TGTGCCAGCAAGGGACAGCCGAACACTGAAGCTTTCTTT CASKGQPNTEAFF
TRBD1 TRBJ1-6 few TRBV19 TGTGCCAGTAGTATAGAAGGCAGGGGGAAATCACCCCTCCACTTT CASSIEGRGKSPLHF
NA TRBJ1-1 NA TRBV14 TGTGCCAGCAGCATTGACATGAACACTGAAGCTTTCTTT CASSIDMNTEAFF
TRBD1 TRBJ1-5 NA TRBV19 TGTGCCAGTAGGATGGGGACAGCCAGCAATCAGCCCCAGCATTTT CASRMGTASNQPQHF
NA TRBJ1-2 NA TRBV2 TGTGCCAGCAGTACTACACGGGGTACCTTC CASSTTRGTF
NA TRBJ1-3 once TRBV12-3/TRBV12-4 TGTGCCAGCAGTTTAAATCGGGGAAACACCATATATTTT CASSLNRGNTIYF
TRBD1 TRBJ1-6 NA TRBV5-1 TGCGCCAGCAGTCCGACCGGGACAGTGAATTCACCCCTCCACTTT CASSPTGTVNSPLHF
NA TRBJ2-5 few TRBV6-5 TGTGCCAGCACTTTCGGGGGAACCCAGTACTTC CASTFGGTQYF
NA TRBJ1-2 NA TRBV6-5 TGTGCCAGCAGTTGGGGCCAAGGGTTGTTCGAGGGCTACACCTTC CASSWGQGLFEGYTF
TRBD2 TRBJ2-5 NA TRBV30 TGTGCCTGGAGTTTTGGGACTAGCGGGTTAAAAGAGACCCAGTACTTC CAWSFGTSGLKETQYF
TRBD2 TRBJ2-2 once TRBV7-9 TGTGCCAGCAGTTCTAGCGGGGGGAACACCGGGGAGCTGTTTTTT CASSSSGGNTGELFF
NA TRBJ2-1 NA TRBV27 TGTGCCAGCCACTGGGCCAATGAGCAGTTCTTC CASHWANEQFF
NA TRBJ1-1 NA TRBV11-3 TGTGCCAGCAGCCTCGGGGTGAACACTGAAGCTTTCTTT CASSLGVNTEAFF
TRBD2 TRBJ2-5 NA TRBV6-5 TGTGCCAGCGCCTCCGGGGGGCAAGAGACCCAGTACTTC CASASGGQETQYF
NA TRBJ1-5 once TRBV19 TGTGCCAGTAGTATATTCATTGTTGGGGGGAGGTCACATCAGCCCCAGCATTTT CASSIFIVGGRSHQPQHF
TRBD1 TRBJ1-6 once TRBV10-2 TGCGCCAGCAGTAAAACCGGGACAGGGGGCTCACCCCTCCACTTT CASSKTGTGGSPLHF
NA TRBJ2-2 NA TRBV18 TGTGCCAGCTCACCACCAAATCGGCGAGGTGGGTCGAGCACCGGGGAGCTGTTTTTT CASSPPNRRGGSSTGELFF
TRBD1 TRBJ1-4 NA TRBV5-1 TGCGCCAGCAGCCAGGGACAGCCTAATGAAAAACTGTTTTTT CASSQGQPNEKLFF
TRBD1 TRBJ1-1 NA TRBV5-6 TGTGCCAGCAGGGCTCAAACAGGGGGGCAGACATACACTGAAGCTTTCTTT CASRAQTGGQTYTEAFF
NA TRBJ2-1 few TRBV5-1 TGCGCCAGCAGCTTGGATCCCCAATACAATGAGCAGTTCTTC CASSLDPQYNEQFF
TRBD2 TRBJ2-1 NA TRBV5-1 TGCGCCAGCAGCGTTAGCGGGGTAGCCTACAATGAGCAGTTCTTC CASSVSGVAYNEQFF
NA TRBJ2-2 NA TRBV12-5 TGTGCTAGTGGTTTAGCCCACACCGGGGAGCTGTTTTTT CASGLAHTGELFF
NA TRBJ1-1 many TRBV7-9 TGTGCCAGCAGCTTAACAGGAGTGAACACTGAAGCTTTCTTT CASSLTGVNTEAFF
NA TRBJ2-7 NA TRBV11-2 TGTGCCAGCAGTCAAGGGACTCACACCTACGAGCAGTACTTC CASSQGTHTYEQYF
NA TRBJ2-5 NA TRBV29-1 TGCAGCGTTGAACTTCAGTTGGGCAGCGGGGAGACCCAGTACTTC CSVELQLGSGETQYF
NA TRBJ1-2 once TRBV11-2 TGTGCCAGCAGCCGCAGGCGAGATAGGGGCTACACCTTC CASSRRRDRGYTF
NA TRBJ2-2 NA TRBV9 TGTGCCAGTTCCCAGGGAAACACCGGGGAGCTGTTTTTT CASSQGNTGELFF
NA TRBJ1-6 many TRBV4-1 TGCGCCAGCAGCCAGAGGGCGGCCGATAATTCACCCCTCCACTTT CASSQRAADNSPLHF